These T cell receptor beta chains were read from a single sample in a study of blood T cell repertoires in COVID-19. Clones were sequenced by immunoSEQ multiplex PCR, and TCRdb holds only the in-frame ones, with some missing. Here the sample spans about 140,000 clones, about nine tenths being singletons. The specimen sequenced was peripheral blood. These receptors all stem from a woman aged 45-65 years with acute or convalescent COVID-19. The CDR3 runs from the conserved cysteine through the conserved F or W. D genes are given only for firm matches. Some rows mark clone size as missing; the rest say once, few, many or name a class of expanded clone.

abundance	len	v_gene	d_gene	j_gene	CDR3aa	CDR3nt
NA	13	TRBV11-2	NA	TRBJ1-1	CASSLTQNTEAFF	TGTGCCAGCAGCTTAACACAGAACACTGAAGCTTTCTTT
NA	15	TRBV29-1	TRBD1	TRBJ2-3	CSVEGGQGNTDTQYF	TGCAGCGTTGAAGGTGGACAGGGGAACACAGATACGCAGTATTTT
few	18	TRBV3-1/TRBV3-2	TRBD2	TRBJ2-2	CASSQGGAGGINTGELFF	TGTGCCAGCAGCCAAGGAGGAGCGGGGGGAATAAACACCGGGGAGCTGTTTTTT
few	10	TRBV29-1	NA	TRBJ1-1	CSVDVPVAFF	TGCAGCGTTGATGTACCAGTAGCTTTCTTT
NA	16	TRBV19	NA	TRBJ2-1	CASSIDRGLTHNEQFF	TGTGCCAGTAGTATAGATAGGGGCTTGACCCACAATGAGCAGTTCTTC
NA	14	TRBV27	TRBD1	TRBJ2-1	CASSFRGQYNEQFF	TGTGCCAGCAGTTTTCGGGGACAGTACAATGAGCAGTTCTTC
NA	16	TRBV9	TRBD2	TRBJ2-1	CASSVVAGGQYNEQFF	TGTGCCAGCAGCGTGGTAGCGGGGGGGCAGTACAATGAGCAGTTCTTC
NA	15	TRBV24-1	TRBD1	TRBJ1-2	CATSESGQGSYGYTF	TGTGCCACCAGTGAGTCGGGACAGGGGAGCTATGGCTACACCTTC
NA	14	TRBV6-5	TRBD2	TRBJ2-5	CASSSRGHRGAQYF	TGTGCCAGCAGTTCCAGAGGACACCGGGGGGCCCAGTACTTC
NA	15	TRBV12-5	NA	TRBJ2-2	CASVIGGRDTGELFF	TGTGCTAGTGTCATAGGCGGGCGGGACACCGGGGAGCTGTTTTTT
NA	15	TRBV3-1/TRBV3-2	NA	TRBJ2-4	CASSGLQGAKNIQYF	TGTGCCAGCAGCGGGCTACAGGGCGCGAAAAACATTCAGTACTTC
NA	15	TRBV9	NA	TRBJ1-2	CASSAGVLVNYGYTF	TGTGCCAGCAGCGCAGGGGTATTAGTTAACTATGGCTACACCTTC
few	15	TRBV10-1	NA	TRBJ1-4	CASSESGGLGEKLFF	TGCGCCAGCAGTGAGTCGGGGGGGCTGGGTGAAAAACTGTTTTTT
NA	14	TRBV18	TRBD1	TRBJ1-5	CASSSTGGNQPQHF	TGTGCCAGCTCATCGACAGGGGGCAATCAGCCCCAGCATTTT
NA	16	TRBV18	NA	TRBJ2-2	CASSPPGALNTGELFF	TGTGCCAGCTCACCCCCGGGTGCACTCAACACCGGGGAGCTGTTTTTT
NA	14	TRBV19	NA	TRBJ2-7	CASSLSRGMNEQYF	TGTGCCAGTAGTCTCAGCAGGGGAATGAACGAGCAGTACTTC
NA	16	TRBV2	TRBD1	TRBJ2-7	CASSEDEQGFTYEQYF	TGTGCCAGCAGTGAAGATGAACAGGGGTTCACCTACGAGCAGTACTTC
NA	14	TRBV10-1	TRBD2	TRBJ2-3	CASRAGGSTDTQYF	TGCGCCAGCAGAGCGGGGGGGAGCACAGATACGCAGTATTTT
NA	13	TRBV29-1	NA	TRBJ1-1	CSAAGQSNTEAFF	TGCAGCGCTGCCGGACAGTCGAACACTGAAGCTTTCTTT
NA	13	TRBV6-5	TRBD2	TRBJ2-7	CASSARGTYEQYF	TGTGCCAGCAGCGCGCGGGGGACCTACGAGCAGTACTTC
NA	18	TRBV24-1	TRBD1	TRBJ2-6	CATSEGGQAVSGANVLTF	TGTGCCACCAGTGAGGGGGGACAGGCCGTCTCTGGGGCCAACGTCCTGACTTTC
NA	13	TRBV18	TRBD2	TRBJ2-1	CASSRGGINEQFF	TGTGCCAGCTCACGGGGGGGTATCAATGAGCAGTTCTTC
NA	14	TRBV25-1	NA	TRBJ2-5	CASSESTGKETQYF	TGTGCCAGCAGTGAGAGTACAGGGAAAGAGACCCAGTACTTC
once	14	TRBV24-1	TRBD1	TRBJ2-4	CATSDRTGENIQYF	TGTGCCACCAGTGATCGGACAGGGGAAAACATTCAGTACTTC
NA	11	TRBV6-8	NA	TRBJ2-3	CASSGEETQYF	TGTGCCAGCAGCGGAGAGGAGACGCAGTATTTT
NA	16	TRBV6-1	TRBD1	TRBJ2-1	CASSEEGRGHYNEQFF	TGTGCCAGCAGTGAAGAGGGCAGGGGGCACTACAATGAGCAGTTCTTC
NA	15	TRBV7-6	TRBD2	TRBJ2-2	CASSLTGGQTGELFF	TGTGCCAGCAGCTTAACGGGGGGGCAAACCGGGGAGCTGTTTTTT
NA	17	TRBV25-1	TRBD1	TRBJ1-4	CASSEYNRGGTNEKLFF	TGTGCCAGCAGTGAATATAACAGGGGGGGCACTAATGAAAAACTGTTTTTT
NA	13	TRBV6-6	TRBD1	TRBJ1-1	CASSQGTGRSPFF	TGTGCCAGCAGCCAAGGGACAGGGAGAAGCCCTTTCTTT
NA	15	TRBV6-1	TRBD2	TRBJ2-2	CASSKAGVGTGELFF	TGTGCCAGCAGTAAAGCGGGAGTGGGCACCGGGGAGCTGTTTTTT
NA	12	TRBV10-1	TRBD1	TRBJ2-7	CASSGDRGEQYF	TGCGCCAGCAGTGGAGACAGGGGCGAGCAGTACTTC
NA	11	TRBV20-1	NA	TRBJ1-4	CSTGREEKLFF	TGCTCCACAGGTAGAGAGGAAAAACTGTTTTTT
NA	13	TRBV6-1	NA	TRBJ1-2	CASSEGYGTGYTF	TGTGCCAGCAGTGAAGGTTACGGGACAGGCTACACCTTC
NA	13	TRBV5-6	TRBD2	TRBJ2-7	CASSSGPGGRQYF	TGTGCCAGCAGTTCAGGACCGGGGGGGAGGCAGTACTTC
NA	15	TRBV12-5	TRBD1	TRBJ2-7	CASGLARQGYGEQYF	TGTGCTAGTGGTTTGGCTCGACAGGGTTACGGCGAGCAGTACTTC
NA	13	TRBV2	NA	TRBJ2-4	CASWRGAKNIQYF	TGTGCCAGCTGGAGGGGCGCCAAAAACATTCAGTACTTC
NA	15	TRBV7-3	NA	TRBJ1-6	CASSLESSYNSPLHF	TGTGCCAGCAGCTTAGAGAGCTCCTATAATTCACCCCTCCACTTT
NA	13	TRBV18	TRBD1	TRBJ1-1	CASSPPGGIEAFF	TGTGCCAGCTCACCTCCAGGGGGGATTGAAGCTTTCTTT
NA	13	TRBV24-1	NA	TRBJ1-1	CATSGVGGTEAFF	TGTGCCACCAGTGGGGTAGGGGGCACTGAAGCTTTCTTT
NA	15	TRBV3-1/TRBV3-2	NA	TRBJ2-2	CASSLQGSATGELFF	TGTGCCAGCAGCCTACAGGGTTCGGCCACCGGGGAGCTGTTTTTT
NA	15	TRBV5-6	TRBD1	TRBJ1-5	CASSLRQGVGQPQHF	TGTGCCAGCAGCTTGCGGCAGGGGGTGGGTCAGCCCCAGCATTTT
few	14	TRBV24-1	NA	TRBJ1-5	CATSDSAGIEPQHF	TGTGCCACCAGTGATTCCGCGGGGATTGAGCCCCAGCATTTT
NA	15	TRBV6-5	NA	TRBJ1-1	CASSYSRQGGTEAFF	TGTGCCAGCAGTTACTCGAGGCAGGGTGGCACTGAAGCTTTCTTT
NA	15	TRBV4-1	NA	TRBJ1-5	CASSHEQAGNQPQHF	TGCGCCAGCAGCCATGAACAAGCGGGCAATCAGCCCCAGCATTTT
NA	16	TRBV4-1	TRBD2	TRBJ2-1	CASSHSSGSSYNEQFF	TGCGCCAGCAGCCACTCTAGCGGATCCTCCTACAATGAGCAGTTCTTC
NA	16	TRBV20-1	NA	TRBJ1-1	CSASKGPVRLNTEAFF	TGCAGTGCTAGTAAGGGGCCCGTGCGCTTGAACACTGAAGCTTTCTTT
NA	15	TRBV4-2	TRBD1	TRBJ1-6	CASSYDRGGNSPLHF	TGTGCCAGCAGCTATGACAGGGGCGGTAATTCACCCCTCCACTTT
few	12	TRBV5-4	NA	TRBJ2-7	CASSLSYGEQYF	TGTGCCAGCAGCTTGAGCTACGGCGAGCAGTACTTC
once	15	TRBV6-5	NA	TRBJ2-7	CASSRPGLNSYEQYF	TGTGCCAGCAGTCGACCGGGACTGAACTCCTACGAGCAGTACTTC
once	12	TRBV10-2	NA	TRBJ1-2	CASSEDRSGYTF	TGCGCCAGCAGTGAAGACAGATCTGGCTACACCTTC
NA	15	TRBV30	NA	TRBJ2-4	CAWSVRSSGKNIQYF	TGTGCCTGGAGTGTGAGGTCCAGCGGGAAAAACATTCAGTACTTC
NA	12	TRBV9	NA	TRBJ2-7	CASSAGQSPQYF	TGTGCCAGCAGCGCTGGACAGTCCCCCCAGTACTTC
NA	14	TRBV9	NA	TRBJ1-2	CASSVGGSNYGYTF	TGTGCCAGCAGCGTAGGCGGCAGCAACTATGGCTACACCTTC
once	15	TRBV19	NA	TRBJ2-2	CASSSGLFLTGELFF	TGTGCCAGTAGTTCTGGACTATTCCTCACCGGGGAGCTGTTTTTT
few	14	TRBV30	NA	TRBJ1-2	CAWAGDNRGKGYTF	TGTGCCTGGGCCGGAGACAACCGGGGAAAAGGCTACACCTTC